This T cell receptor beta chain was recovered during a study of T cell responses to AZD1222 COVID-19 vaccine (dated by TCRdb to the early 2020s). For context, the study as a whole: AZD1222 recipients given second doses at about 4 weeks or at about 12 weeks were pooled, since spike-specific TCR depth and breadth were not found to differ between the two schedules. TCR sequencing covered 233 trial participants: 200 to 220 given two doses of AZD1222 and some 25 given two doses of MenACWY control vaccine. Enrollment into the trials was organized by age into subgroups of 18-55, 56-69 and 70-plus years, and those subgroups contained about 160, 30 and 59 TCR-sequenced participants, respectively. Broad study findings and their caveats: Most participants were white British and females outnumbered males, and the authors suggested that clonal diversity may have been underestimated. Reportedly, close to half of the unique spike-specific TCRs recognized epitopes lying outside the regions that are mutated in the B.1.351 and B.1.1.7 variants. A significant rise in spike-specific TCR breadth and depth was observed after two AZD1222 doses relative to day 0 and relative to MenACWY recipients. The vaccine-associated CD4 TCRs covered the entire spike protein, and the dominant responses fell in regions 160-218 and 743-854. Because no day 14 peak-response samples were available, repertoires were characterized only after the peak T cell response. Conclusions about previously exposed vaccinees are limited because only 6 or 7 AZD1222 recipients were SARS-CoV-2 seropositive at baseline. The 56-69-year group was small, and its depth increase did not reach significance, likely because of low power.

The CDR3 regions of human TCRbeta chains were analyzed by immunosequencing. The study's processing was this. TCRs in the repertoires were compared against a reference library of SARS-CoV-2-specific TCRs that had been generated with the MIRA antigen-specificity platform. Breadth was defined as the fraction of unique TCRs that were SARS-CoV-2-associated. Depth was defined as the fraction of total T cells that were SARS-CoV-2-associated. Using the MIRA data, every spike-specific TCR was mapped to the spike region that the TCR reacted to and assigned to either a CD4 or a CD8 class. Log10-transformed breadth and depth values were compared by one-way ANOVA with Sidak's multiple comparisons tests. This immuneACCESS table, as held by TCRdb, lists in-frame sequences with V and J called but not all clones. Of the missing ones, under half trace to an unresolved V gene in checked studies; the others have no known cause. That table gives V, J and clone size, and the DNA gave D and trimming. The table for this sample lists tens of thousands of clones; around three quarters of them were counted only once. Around 3.6% of the sample comes from the top ten.

This specimen's time point label, per the study, means: baseline before first vaccination. The vaccinee samples were drawn from two UK trials, COV001 and COV002, one of which was a single-blind randomized controlled phase 2/3 trial testing AZD1222 (ChAdOx1 nCoV-19) in healthy adults. Trial participant PBMC samples were collected at day 0 and day 28 after the second dose for TCRbeta chain sequencing. About this clone: It lacks a known antigen. The input lacks base qualities; no much larger clone sits a single base away.

The receptor comes from an adult in good health. This specimen was peripheral blood, taken on day 0 of AZD1222 vaccination.

The CDR3 region: CASSSFKGAFYGYTF. The sequence in DNA is TGTGCCAGCAGTTCCTTTAAAGGGGCGTTCTATGGCTACACCTTC. The sequence links TRBV6-5 to TRBJ1-2; TRBD1 might be the D gene, on 5 matching bases. Reading the germline V gene gives CDR1 MNHEY and CDR2 SVGAGI. The cysteine opens and the phenylalanine closes a CDR3 of 15 amino acids. Of all the DNA, just the CDR3 is kept, 45 bases in frame from base 1. Between the V and J ends, shortened by 4 bases and 4 bases respectively, the junction contains 16 bases.